What follows are 23 T cell receptor beta chains derived from one specimen sequenced in a study of blood T cell repertoires in COVID-19. TCRdb's table, derived via immunoSEQ multiplex PCR, lists solely in-frame clones and lacks some. The sample lists 250,000 to 350,000 clones, approximately 89% occurring once. The sample comprised peripheral blood. These receptors originate from a young woman who had recovered from COVID-19.

The J gene is TRBJ2-5, the V gene TRBV2, with 8 nucleotides matching TRBD1. CDR1 and CDR2 from the germline V gene are SNHLY and FYNNEI. The ends lost 6 bases at V and 5 bases at J; junction bases unmatched: 5. The CDR3 loop spans 13 amino acids. CDR3 bases: TGTGCCAGCAGCGTGGACAGGGAGGAGACCCAGTACTTC. Amino acid sequence: CASSVDREETQYF.

A word on this clone: The identical CDR3 is also encoded by other nucleotide sequences in the sample. J is TRBJ2-7 and V is TRBV5-1; 8 bases fit TRBD1. This CDR3 contains 15 residues. Germline lookup yields CDR1 SGHRS and CDR2 YFSETQ. The junction had 4 bases not matched to a gene; V was cut back by 0 bases and J by 2 bases. CDR3: CASSLDGTGTYEQYF. The CDR3 region has the DNA TGCGCCAGCAGCTTGGATGGGACAGGAACCTACGAGCAGTACTTC.

The chain is built from TRBV28 and TRBJ1-5, with 9 bases aligning to TRBD1. CDR1 MDHEN and CDR2 SYDVKM come from the germline V gene. The junction had 12 bases not matched to a gene; V was cut back by 3 bases and J by 0 bases. The CDR3 consists of 19 residues. The CDR3 coding sequence is TGTGCCAGCAGTTTTTGGACCGGGACAGGGCGATATAGCAATCAGCCCCAGCATTTT. It encodes CASSFWTGTGRYSNQPQHF.

The chain has TRBV19 and TRBJ1-2, with D perhaps matching TRBD1 (5 bases). CDR3 length equals 15 residues. V lost 6 bases and J lost 2, with 16 bases in between. The germline CDR1 and CDR2 sequences are LNHDA and SQIVND (reference sequence). CDR3: CASRRDSGSNYGYTF. The CDR3 nucleotides are TGTGCCAGTAGGCGGGACTCAGGCTCGAACTATGGCTACACCTTC.

The V gene is TRBV7-3, the J gene TRBJ2-5; TRBD1 is a possible D gene (5 bases). The length of the CDR3 is 13 residues. The germline V gene has CDR1 SGHTA and CDR2 FQGTGA. The V end lost 4 bases, the J end lost 4 bases, and 10 bases lay between the germline ends. In DNA form, the CDR3 reads TGTGCCAGCAGCTCTAATAGGGGAGAGACCCAGTACTTC. It is translated as CASSSNRGETQYF.

This chain uses TRBV6-5 with TRBJ1-2; possibly TRBD1 for D (6 bases). Looked up from germline, CDR1 is MNHEY and CDR2 is SVGAGI. The CDR3 runs 14 residues. Trimming took off 7 bases at V and 5 bases at J, with 17 bases between the two ends. CDR3 amino acids: CASTSTGPLYGYTF. The CDR3 DNA reads as TGTGCCAGCACCTCGACAGGCCCTCTTTATGGCTACACCTTC.

This clone was observed a single time. This rearrangement joins TRBV5-6 to TRBJ1-2, with 8 bases lining up with TRBD1. CDR1 SGHDT and CDR2 YYEEEE come from the germline V gene. The junction had 1 base not matched to a gene; V was cut back by 0 bases and J by 3 bases. CDR3 size: 14 residues. The CDR3 reads CASSLAQGDYGYTF. DNA of the CDR3: TGTGCCAGCAGCTTGGCACAGGGGGACTATGGCTACACCTTC.

The rearrangement joins TRBV11-2 to TRBJ2-2, with 8 bases identical to TRBD2. Losses at the gene ends were 6 bases for V and 7 bases for J; bases not matched to a gene: 10. Germline V gene sequence: CDR1 SGHAT, CDR2 FQNNGV. The CDR3 has 15 residues. The CDR3 bases are TGTGCCAGCAGACGACTGGGCGGGGGGAGCGGGGAGCTGTTTTTT. It encodes CASRRLGGGSGELFF.

The chain uses TRBV7-9 and TRBJ1-1; no firm D call. Germline V gives CDR1 SEHNR, CDR2 FQNEAQ (reference sequence). This CDR3 contains 15 residues. Trimming removed 4 bases at V and 3 bases at J, with 15 bases between. The CDR3 coding sequence is TGTGCCAGCAGCTGGGGAGAGCGGACGGACACTGAAGCTTTCTTT. It codes for CASSWGERTDTEAFF.

The V gene is TRBV25-1, the J gene TRBJ2-1, with D tentatively TRBD1 (6 bases). Trimming cost V 4 bases and J 4 bases, with 17 bases left between them. The CDR3 has 16 amino acids. The V gene's germline CDR1 is MGHDK and CDR2 SYGVNS. The CDR3 here is CASSGQSGELYNEQFF. For the CDR3, the DNA is TGTGCCAGCAGTGGGCAGTCAGGGGAATTATACAATGAGCAGTTCTTC.

The V and J genes are TRBV6-5 and TRBJ2-3; 7 nucleotides line up with TRBD2. The CDR3 has 15 residues. CDR1 MNHEY and CDR2 SVGAGI come from the germline V gene. The V gene end was trimmed by 4 bases and the J gene end by 2 bases; junction bases not matched to a gene: 6. The CDR3 loop reads CASSSPGTNTDTQYF. The DNA for the CDR3 is TGTGCCAGCAGTTCCCCAGGGACTAACACAGATACGCAGTATTTT.

This chain uses TRBV19 with TRBJ2-1; possibly TRBD1 for D (5 bases). The V gene's germline CDR1 is LNHDA and CDR2 SQIVND (reference sequence). The CDR3 sequence is 14 residues long. V lost 3 bases to trimming and J lost 8 bases, with 14 bases between them. The CDR3 DNA is TGTGCCAGTAGTATGGGCAGGGCTGGGGATGAGCAGTTCTTC. Amino acids: CASSMGRAGDEQFF.

The chain has TRBV28 and TRBJ1-5; D gene unclear. V dropped 1 base and J dropped 0 bases, with 10 bases sitting between them. The germline CDR1 and CDR2 sequences are MDHEN and SYDVKM. The CDR3 loop spans 16 amino acids. CDR3 in DNA: TGTGCCAGCAGTTTATTCCCGGGGAATAGCAATCAGCCCCAGCATTTT. Amino acid sequence: CASSLFPGNSNQPQHF.

This clone was recorded once. V gene TRBV30 combines with J gene TRBJ2-3; no reliable D call. Germline V lookup: CDR1 GTSNPN, CDR2 SVGIG (reference sequence). Trimming cost V 0 bases and J 0 bases, with 13 bases left between them. This CDR3 is built from 16 residues. The CDR3 sequence: CAWSVALETSTDTQYF. CDR3 coding DNA: TGTGCCTGGAGTGTGGCTCTAGAGACTAGCACAGATACGCAGTATTTT.

This chain links TRBV27 with TRBJ1-6; D not resolved. With 3 bases removed from V and 0 bases from J, the gap between germline ends came to 15 bases. CDR1 and CDR2 from the germline V gene are MNHEY and SMNVEV (reference sequence). This CDR3 region has 18 residues. The CDR3 is CASSLVGRPNSYNSPLHF. CDR3 nucleotides: TGTGCCAGCAGTTTGGTGGGGAGACCCAACTCCTATAATTCACCCCTCCACTTT.

V and J are TRBV6-5 and TRBJ2-1; D is possibly TRBD1 (6 bases). Germline CDR1 MNHEY, CDR2 SVGAGI. The CDR3 runs 15 residues. Trimming shortened V by 0 bases and J by 4 bases, and 10 bases separated the two germline ends. This CDR3 is CASSYSQGRYNEQFF. As DNA, the CDR3 is TGTGCCAGCAGTTACTCGCAGGGGCGATACAATGAGCAGTTCTTC.

The J gene is TRBJ2-7, the V gene TRBV29-1, with 8 bases that match TRBD1. The CDR3 has 15 residues. Per germline, CDR1 SQVTM and CDR2 ANQGSEA. V lost 3 bases and J lost 2; bases outside the gene matches: 9. The CDR3 DNA follows: TGCAGCGTTGATTACGGACAGGGTGTCCCCTACGAGCAGTACTTC. Protein sequence: CSVDYGQGVPYEQYF.

This clone appeared a single time. The chain employs TRBV28 and TRBJ2-7; 8 positions agree with TRBD1. The CDR3 consists of 14 residues. J lost 4 bases, V lost 3 bases, and 5 bases had no gene match. In germline, CDR1 is MDHEN, CDR2 SYDVKM. The CDR3 loop is CASSFKQGGYEQYF. The CDR3 DNA sequence: TGTGCCAGCAGTTTTAAACAGGGGGGTTACGAGCAGTACTTC. The full variable domain, with the rest looked up from reference TRBV28 and TRBJ2-7, is DVKVTQSSRYLVKRTGEKVFLECVQDMDHENMFWYRQDPGLGLRLIYFSYDVKMKEKGDIPEGYSVSREKKERFSLILESASTNQTSMYLCASSFKQGGYEQYFGPGTRLTVT.

The rearrangement joins TRBV9 to TRBJ2-3, with D uncertain. The V gene lost 3 bases and the J gene lost 1 base, with 9 bases spanning the gap. CDR1 and CDR2 (germline): SGDLS, YYNGEE. This CDR3 has 14 residues. DNA for the CDR3: TGTGCCAGCAGCGCTAGTCATCGCACAGATACGCAGTATTTT. As protein: CASSASHRTDTQYF.

The chain joins TRBV3-1 (or the pseudogene TRBV3-2) to TRBJ1-3; D is uncertain. The ends were cut back, 0 bases at V and 3 bases at J, with 3 bases in the middle. The CDR3 totals 13 residues. Germline CDR1 is LGHDT and CDR2 is YNNKEL (reference sequence). For the CDR3, the DNA is TGTGCCAGCAGCCAAGACGGTGGAAACACCATATATTTT. This codes for CASSQDGGNTIYF.

The V and J genes are TRBV2 and TRBJ2-7; 9 bases align to TRBD1. Trimming removed 5 bases from V and 0 bases from J; junction bases left unmatched: 8. The CDR3 length is 16 residues. CDR1 is SNHLY, CDR2 FYNNEI, per germline. The CDR3 is CASSFYRTGASYEQYF. DNA of the CDR3: TGTGCCAGCAGTTTTTATCGGACAGGGGCCTCCTACGAGCAGTACTTC.

The V gene is TRBV5-1, the J gene TRBJ2-4, with TRBD1 as a possible D gene (6 bases). Germline-derived CDR1 and CDR2 are SGHRS and YFSETQ. V lost 4 bases to trimming and J lost 5 bases, with 13 bases between them. There are 14 residues in the CDR3. The CDR3 region is CASSPGTRENIQYF. The DNA of the CDR3 is TGCGCCAGCAGCCCGGGGACAAGGGAAAACATTCAGTACTTC.

The chain recombines TRBV20-1 with TRBJ1-1; D gene ambiguous. Deletions cut 6 bases from V and 7 bases from J, with 12 bases between. This CDR3 is built from 11 residues. Germline CDR1 DFQATT, CDR2 SNEGSKA (reference sequence). As DNA, the CDR3 is TGCAGTGCCGAGGGTCAGAGTGAAGCTTTCTTT. The encoded protein is CSAEGQSEAFF.